The 5 T cell receptor beta chains below were found in one sample sequenced in a study of blood T cell repertoires in COVID-19. Assay used: immunoSEQ multiplex PCR; TCRdb lists only in-frame clones, some missing. The data contain under 150,000 clones, under 90% of them singletons. Sequencing was performed on peripheral blood. The receptors come from an elderly woman in a cohort sampled during active or convalescent COVID-19.

This chain links TRBV7-9 with TRBJ2-5, with 7 bases fitting TRBD2. CDR3 length: 15 residues. The ends lost 5 bases at V and 2 bases at J; junction bases unmatched: 8. Germline V lookup: CDR1 SEHNR, CDR2 FQNEAQ (reference sequence). The CDR3 nucleotides read TGTGCCAGCAGCCATATGTCGGGAGGTCAAGAGACCCAGTACTTC. Amino acid sequence: CASSHMSGGQETQYF.

The chain employs TRBV27 and TRBJ2-2, with 12 bases fitting TRBD2. The CDR3 extends over 19 amino acids. CDR1 and CDR2 from the germline V gene are MNHEY and SMNVEV (reference sequence). V shed 3 bases and J 3 bases; nucleotides not matched to a gene: 11. CDR3 region: CASSFLSSGGARHTGELFF. The CDR3 bases are TGTGCCAGCAGTTTTCTGTCTAGCGGGGGGGCCCGGCACACCGGGGAGCTGTTTTTT.

A few counts support this clone. The DNA of the CDR3 is TGTGCCAGCAGTTCCCAGGGGTTTCAGCCCCAGCATTTT. Amino acids: CASSSQGFQPQHF. The chain carries TRBV6-6 and TRBJ1-5, with D possibly TRBD1 on 6 matching bases. The V and J ends lost 4 bases and 6 bases respectively, with 10 bases between them. The CDR3 runs 13 residues. Germline-derived CDR1 and CDR2 are MNHNY and SVGAGI (reference sequence).

This sequence joins TRBV18 and TRBJ1-1; 10 nucleotides align to TRBD1. With V trimmed by 2 bases and J by 3 bases, 6 bases remained unmatched. Germline lookup yields CDR1 KGHSH and CDR2 LQKENI. The CDR3 contains 16 residues. CDR3 DNA: TGTGCCAGCTCACCATTGACAGGGGGCGATGACACTGAAGCTTTCTTT. The encoded protein is CASSPLTGGDDTEAFF.

The genes are TRBV29-1 and TRBJ1-2; D not certain. This CDR3 has 12 amino acids. Trimming pared 6 bases from V and 6 bases from J, leaving 14 bases between. Germline V gives CDR1 SQVTM, CDR2 ANQGSEA. Here the CDR3 reads CSVADLTHGYTF. The CDR3 DNA reads TGCAGCGTAGCGGATCTAACGCATGGCTACACCTTC.